This T cell receptor beta chain was sequenced during a study of T-cell memory formation after mild COVID-19. Study-level results: CD4+ contracting clones were mainly CM and EM; CD8+ ones, EMRA. The pre-infection memory compartment contained some responding clones, suggesting cross-reactive memory joined.

This clonotype came up many times. The antigen is not known. Germline V gene data show CDR1 as SGHVS and CDR2 as FNYEAQ. V dropped 5 bases and J dropped 0 bases, with 13 bases sitting between them. The CDR3 has 16 amino acids. A single record per CDR3 protein comes from TCRdb applying MiXCR to the 5' RACE reads. The table lists over 11,000 distinct CDR3 sequences, approximately 19% of them singletons, with about half in the top ten. This TCR came from an adult woman who had mild COVID-19 (a few samples of this study predate the infection). Cell type and time point are not known. This sequence joins TRBV7-6 and TRBJ2-2; D tentatively fits TRBD1 or TRBD2 (5 bases each). Sequenced material: PBMCs or a T cell subset sorted from them (not recorded which). The CDR3 DNA is TGTGCCAGCAGCGCCTTTGGGACGACGAACACCGGGGAGCTGTTTTTT. Translated, it gives CASSAFGTTNTGELFF.